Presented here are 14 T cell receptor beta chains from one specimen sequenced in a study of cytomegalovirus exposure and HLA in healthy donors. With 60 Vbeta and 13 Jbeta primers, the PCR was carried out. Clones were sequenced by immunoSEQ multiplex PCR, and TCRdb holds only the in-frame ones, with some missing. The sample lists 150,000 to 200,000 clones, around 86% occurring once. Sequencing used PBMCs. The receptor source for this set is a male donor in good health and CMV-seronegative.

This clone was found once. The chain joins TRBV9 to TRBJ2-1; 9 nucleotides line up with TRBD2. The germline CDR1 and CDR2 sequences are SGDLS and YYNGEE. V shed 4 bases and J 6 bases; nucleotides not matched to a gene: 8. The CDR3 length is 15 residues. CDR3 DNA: TGTGCCAGCAGCACAGCGGGGGGCCTCGGCAATGAGCAGTTCTTC. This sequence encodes CASSTAGGLGNEQFF. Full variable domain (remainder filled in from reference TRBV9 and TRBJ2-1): DSGVTQTPKHLITATGQRVTLRCSPRSGDLSVYWYQQSLDQGLQFLIQYYNGEERAKGNILERFSAQQFPDLHSELNLSSLELGDSALYFCASSTAGGLGNEQFFGPGTRLTVL.

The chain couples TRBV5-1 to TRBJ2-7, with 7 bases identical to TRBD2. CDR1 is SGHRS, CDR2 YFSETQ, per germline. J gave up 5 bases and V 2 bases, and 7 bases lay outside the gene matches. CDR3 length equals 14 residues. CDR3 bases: TGCGCCAGCAGCTTCATGGGGAGGGCCCACGAGCAGTACTTC. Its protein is CASSFMGRAHEQYF.

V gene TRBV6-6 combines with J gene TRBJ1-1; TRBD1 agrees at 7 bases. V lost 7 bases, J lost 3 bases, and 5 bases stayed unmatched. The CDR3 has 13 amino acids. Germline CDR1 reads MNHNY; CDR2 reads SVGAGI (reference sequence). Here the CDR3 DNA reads TGTGCCAGCACTCAAGACAGGGACACTGAAGCTTTCTTT. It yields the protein CASTQDRDTEAFF.

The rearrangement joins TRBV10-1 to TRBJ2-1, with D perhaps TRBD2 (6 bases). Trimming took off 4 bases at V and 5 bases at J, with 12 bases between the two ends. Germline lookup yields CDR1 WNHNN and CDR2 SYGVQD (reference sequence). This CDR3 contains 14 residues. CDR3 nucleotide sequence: TGCGCCAGCAGTGTTTCGGGACTTAACAATGAGCAGTTCTTC. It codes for CASSVSGLNNEQFF.

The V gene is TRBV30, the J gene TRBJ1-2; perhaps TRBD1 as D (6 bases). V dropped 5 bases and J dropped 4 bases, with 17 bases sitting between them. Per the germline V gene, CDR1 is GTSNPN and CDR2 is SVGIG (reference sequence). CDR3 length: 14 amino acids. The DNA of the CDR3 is TGTGCCTGGGGGGGCCCACCCGGACCCTATGGCTACACCTTC. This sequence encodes CAWGGPPGPYGYTF.

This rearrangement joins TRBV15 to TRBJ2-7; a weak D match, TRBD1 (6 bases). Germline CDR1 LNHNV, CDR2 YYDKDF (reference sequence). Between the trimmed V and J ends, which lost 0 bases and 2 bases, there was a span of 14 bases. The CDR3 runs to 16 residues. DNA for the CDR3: TGTGCCACCAGCAGAGATCGAGAACGACAGGCCTACGAGCAGTACTTC. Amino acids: CATSRDRERQAYEQYF.

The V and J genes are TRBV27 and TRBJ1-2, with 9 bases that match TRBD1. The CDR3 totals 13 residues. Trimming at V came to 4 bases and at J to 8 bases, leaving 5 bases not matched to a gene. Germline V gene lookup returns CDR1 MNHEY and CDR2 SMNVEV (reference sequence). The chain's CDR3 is CASSSQGTGGYTF. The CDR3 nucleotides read TGTGCCAGCAGTTCGCAGGGGACAGGGGGCTACACCTTC.

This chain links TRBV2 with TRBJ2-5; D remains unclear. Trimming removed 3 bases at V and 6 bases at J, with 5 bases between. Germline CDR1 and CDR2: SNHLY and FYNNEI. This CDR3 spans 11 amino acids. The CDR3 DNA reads TGTGCCAGCAGTGACCGTCAGACCCAGTACTTC. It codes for CASSDRQTQYF.

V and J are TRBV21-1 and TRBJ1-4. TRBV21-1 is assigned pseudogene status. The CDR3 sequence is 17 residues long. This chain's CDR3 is CASSKATGGQVGEKLFF. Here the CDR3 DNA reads TGTGCCAGCAGCAAAGCTACGGGAGGGCAGGTTGGAGAAAAACTGTTTTTT.

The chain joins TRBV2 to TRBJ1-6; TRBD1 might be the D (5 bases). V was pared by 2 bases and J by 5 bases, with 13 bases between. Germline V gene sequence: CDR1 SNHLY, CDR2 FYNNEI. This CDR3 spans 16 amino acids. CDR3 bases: TGTGCCAGCAGTGAATCGGGACGCGGGAATAATTCACCCCTCCACTTT. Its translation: CASSESGRGNNSPLHF.

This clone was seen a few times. CDR3 nucleotide sequence: TGTGCCAGCAGTTTATCAAGGACAGGCTGGCCCGGGGAGCTGTTTTTT. Its translation: CASSLSRTGWPGELFF. The rearrangement links TRBV27 to TRBJ2-2, with TRBD1 matching over 7 bases. Germline CDR1 reads MNHEY; CDR2 reads SMNVEV (reference sequence). This CDR3 contains 16 residues. The V segment lost 0 bases and the J segment 6 bases; nucleotides outside the gene matches: 7.

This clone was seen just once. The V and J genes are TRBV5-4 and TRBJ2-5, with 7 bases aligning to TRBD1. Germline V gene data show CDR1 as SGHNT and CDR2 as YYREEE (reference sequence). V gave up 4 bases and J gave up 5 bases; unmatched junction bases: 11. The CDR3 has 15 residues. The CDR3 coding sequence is TGTGCCAGCAGCAACCCACAGGGGCCACAGGAGACCCAGTACTTC. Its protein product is CASSNPQGPQETQYF.

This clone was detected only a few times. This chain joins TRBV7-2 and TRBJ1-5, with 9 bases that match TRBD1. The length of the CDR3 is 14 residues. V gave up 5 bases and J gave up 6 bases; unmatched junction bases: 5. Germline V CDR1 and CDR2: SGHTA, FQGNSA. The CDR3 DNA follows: TGTGCCAGCAGCCTGGACAGGGGATCTCAGCCCCAGCATTTT. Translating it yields CASSLDRGSQPQHF.

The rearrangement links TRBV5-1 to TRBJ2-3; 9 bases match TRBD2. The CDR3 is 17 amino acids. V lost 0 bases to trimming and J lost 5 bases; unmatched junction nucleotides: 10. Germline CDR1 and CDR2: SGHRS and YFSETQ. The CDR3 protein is CASSLARGGGARDTQYF. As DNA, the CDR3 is TGCGCCAGCAGCTTGGCGCGGGGCGGGGGGGCTAGAGATACGCAGTATTTT.